Below, 17 T cell receptor beta chains from the same sample are listed, as sequenced in a study of OX40 agonist ivuxolimab in advanced cancers. Sequencing used immunoSEQ multiplex PCR; TCRdb keeps in-frame clones, though not all of them. The data hold under 140,000 clones, with over 85% observed a single time. Sequencing used CD4+ or CD8+ T cells sorted from blood, obtained in a trial of the OX40 agonist ivuxolimab. These receptors were collected from an adult with an advanced solid tumor such as melanoma, head and neck, liver or kidney cancer.

J is TRBJ2-3 and V is TRBV27; 7 bases match TRBD2. This CDR3 has 14 amino acids. After removal of 4 bases from V and 6 bases from J, the junction contained 7 bases not matched to a gene. Per germline, CDR1 MNHEY and CDR2 SMNVEV (reference sequence). This CDR3 is CASSSSGRSDTQYF. In nucleotides, the CDR3 is TGTGCCAGCAGTTCGTCCGGGAGGTCGGATACGCAGTATTTT.

The J gene is TRBJ1-1, the V gene TRBV5-1, with no clear D. From germline, CDR1 is SGHRS and CDR2 YFSETQ. This CDR3 comprises 13 residues. The germline V and J ends were trimmed by 5 bases and 0 bases, with 8 bases remaining between them. DNA of the CDR3: TGCGCCAGCAGTTCAACCCTGAACACTGAAGCTTTCTTT. Residues: CASSSTLNTEAFF.

This clone occurred once. The chain carries TRBV4-3 and TRBJ1-5; unclear D gene. The CDR3 totals 14 residues. Trimming shortened V by 4 bases and J by 2 bases, and 9 bases separated the two germline ends. Germline CDR1 LGHNA, CDR2 YSLEER. The CDR3 sequence is CASSPESGNQPQHF. The DNA for the CDR3 is TGCGCCAGCAGCCCTGAGTCGGGCAATCAGCCCCAGCATTTT.

The rearrangement joins TRBV19 to TRBJ1-5; 9 bases are shared with TRBD1. V shed 7 bases and J 2 bases; nucleotides not matched to a gene: 6. CDR1 is LNHDA and CDR2 is SQIVND in the germline V gene (reference sequence). CDR3 length equals 15 residues. The CDR3 loop is CASIAQGAGNQPQHF. In nucleotides, the CDR3 is TGTGCCAGTATTGCACAGGGGGCCGGCAATCAGCCCCAGCATTTT.

This clone was observed a few times. The V gene is TRBV5-4, the J gene TRBJ2-4; TRBD2 aligns across 8 bases. The ends lost 4 bases at V and 2 bases at J; junction bases unmatched: 5. The CDR3 sequence is 15 residues long. Germline V gene sequence: CDR1 SGHNT, CDR2 YYREEE (reference sequence). DNA for the CDR3: TGTGCCAGCAGCCGGGGGGGCGCGACCAAAAACATTCAGTACTTC. It specifies CASSRGGATKNIQYF.

The rearrangement uses TRBV6-5 and TRBJ2-1, with 9 nucleotides matching TRBD1. V lost 2 bases, J lost 4 bases, and 3 bases stayed unmatched. The CDR3 covers 15 residues. Per the germline V gene, CDR1 is MNHEY and CDR2 is SVGAGI. In DNA form, the CDR3 reads TGTGCCAGCAGTTACGGCGGGACAGGGTACAATGAGCAGTTCTTC. Its protein is CASSYGGTGYNEQFF.

The rearrangement uses TRBV7-2 and TRBJ2-1, with 7 positions matching TRBD1. Germline V lookup: CDR1 SGHTA, CDR2 FQGNSA. The CDR3 totals 14 residues. The V segment lost 3 bases and the J segment 3 bases; nucleotides outside the gene matches: 2. The CDR3 DNA is TGTGCCAGCAGCTTCAGGGGGATCTACAATGAGCAGTTCTTC. Translated: CASSFRGIYNEQFF.

The V and J genes are TRBV19 and TRBJ1-1, with TRBD1 as a possible D gene (5 bases). The CDR3 runs 13 residues. V was clipped by 6 bases and J by 4 bases, with 12 bases between them. Germline loops: CDR1 LNHDA, CDR2 SQIVND (reference sequence). DNA for the CDR3: TGTGCCAGTAGAGGGGTTTTCGGCACTGAAGCTTTCTTT. Amino acids: CASRGVFGTEAFF.

The chain is built from TRBV7-2 and TRBJ2-1; a possible D gene is TRBD2 (5 bases). CDR3 length: 14 residues. Per germline, CDR1 SGHTA and CDR2 FQGNSA. V shed 6 bases and J shed 2 bases, with 11 bases lying between them. As DNA, the CDR3 is TGTGCCAGCAGTCAAACCGGGACCTACAATGAGCAGTTCTTC. Translating gives CASSQTGTYNEQFF.

The chain recombines TRBV7-6 with TRBJ2-3; D might be TRBD1 (6 bases). Trimming took 2 bases from V and 0 from J, leaving 21 bases between them. From germline, CDR1 is SGHVS and CDR2 FNYEAQ. CDR3 size: 19 residues. The CDR3 DNA reads TGTGCCAGCAGCTTAAGCAGGATCGACAGGCCAATTAGCACAGATACGCAGTATTTT. Its protein product is CASSLSRIDRPISTDTQYF.

This chain links TRBV10-3 with TRBJ2-1, with no clear D. The germline CDR1 and CDR2 sequences are ENHRY and SYGVKD. V lost 6 bases and J lost 9, with 18 bases in between. The CDR3 extends over 14 amino acids. CDR3: CAISPAQDHLEQFF. As DNA, the CDR3 is TGTGCCATCAGCCCCGCGCAGGACCATCTTGAGCAGTTCTTC.

J is TRBJ1-2 and V is TRBV6-5, with D perhaps matching TRBD1 (6 bases). V was pared by 6 bases and J by 1 base, with 9 bases between. Germline assignment: CDR1 MNHEY and CDR2 SVGAGI. CDR3 length equals 13 residues. This CDR3 is CASRLQGNYGYTF. CDR3 bases: TGTGCCAGCAGACTACAGGGTAACTATGGCTACACCTTC.

This clone has a count of ten or more. The chain couples TRBV28 to TRBJ1-1; D gene ambiguous. Germline CDR1 MDHEN, CDR2 SYDVKM. The V end lost 2 bases, the J end lost 6 bases, and 7 bases lay between the germline ends. The CDR3 totals 12 residues. The CDR3 sequence: CASSLMGSEAFF. The CDR3 DNA reads TGTGCCAGCAGTTTAATGGGGTCTGAAGCTTTCTTT.

The chain links TRBV7-3 to TRBJ2-3; D ambiguous. The V end lost 4 bases, the J end lost 3 bases, and 8 bases lay between the germline ends. Germline V gives CDR1 SGHTA, CDR2 FQGTGA. The CDR3 spans 13 residues. The CDR3 protein is CASSYTGTDTQYF. The CDR3 bases are TGTGCCAGCAGCTACACTGGTACAGATACGCAGTATTTT. Variable domain in full (rest from reference TRBV7-3 and TRBJ2-3): GAGVSQTPSNKVTEKGKYVELRCDPISGHTALYWYRQSLGQGPEFLIYFQGTGAADDSGLPNDRFFAVRPEGSVSTLKIQRTERGDSAVYLCASSYTGTDTQYFGPGTRLTVL.

The rearrangement uses TRBV4-1 and TRBJ2-1; 10 bases are shared with TRBD2. Germline V gene sequence: CDR1 MGHRA, CDR2 YSYEKL. Losses at the gene ends were 2 bases for V and 5 bases for J; bases not matched to a gene: 3. The CDR3 runs 15 residues. The CDR3 sequence is CASSQSGRADNEQFF. The CDR3 nucleotides read TGCGCCAGCAGCCAAAGCGGGAGGGCCGACAATGAGCAGTTCTTC.

The chain is built from TRBV7-2 and TRBJ2-2, with a possible D match to TRBD1 (6 bases). The CDR3 length is 15 residues. V lost 5 bases to trimming and J lost 4 bases, with 14 bases between them. Germline-derived CDR1 and CDR2 are SGHTA and FQGNSA. In DNA form, the CDR3 reads TGTGCCAGCAGCACTCAGGGGTACGGCACCGGGGAGCTGTTTTTT. It encodes CASSTQGYGTGELFF.

The chain employs TRBV5-6 and TRBJ1-5; TRBD1 agrees at 7 bases. Per germline, CDR1 SGHDT and CDR2 YYEEEE. V was pared by 5 bases and J by 1 base, with 3 bases of the junction left unmatched. The CDR3 has 14 residues. The chain's CDR3 is CASSSDRSNQPQHF. The CDR3 DNA sequence: TGTGCCAGCAGTTCGGACAGGAGCAATCAGCCCCAGCATTTT.